The 25 T cell receptor beta chains presented below share a single source sample, sequenced in a study of blood T cell repertoires in COVID-19. Sequenced by immunoSEQ multiplex PCR; TCRdb stores in-frame clones only, minus some. The sample includes 80,000 to 95,000 clones, around 87% of them seen just once. Sequenced: peripheral blood. These receptors all come from a human donor in a cohort sampled during active COVID-19.

The CDR3 nucleotides read TGTGCCAGCAGCTCCCAAGGGGGACGGACTGAAGCTTTCTTT. This encodes CASSSQGGRTEAFF. V gene TRBV7-2 combines with J gene TRBJ1-1, with a possible D match to TRBD1 (6 bases). This CDR3 comprises 14 residues. Germline CDR1 is SGHTA and CDR2 is FQGNSA. V shed 4 bases and J shed 5 bases, with 14 bases lying between them.

The rearrangement uses TRBV13 and TRBJ2-5; D is perhaps TRBD1 (6 bases). Per the germline V gene, CDR1 is PRHDT and CDR2 is FYEKMQ (reference sequence). The V and J ends lost 4 bases and 10 bases respectively, with 13 bases between them. CDR3 length: 12 residues. The CDR3, as DNA: TGTGCCAGCAGCTCAGATCAGGGGTACCAGTACTTC. Protein sequence: CASSSDQGYQYF. Using reference TRBV13 and TRBJ2-5 for the parts outside the CDR3, the full variable domain is AAGVIQSPRHLIKEKRETATLKCYPIPRHDTVYWYQQGPGQDPQFLISFYEKMQSDKGSIPDRFSAQQFSDYHSELNMSSLELGDSALYFCASSSDQGYQYFGPGTRLLVL.

The chain recombines TRBV7-3 with TRBJ2-1; 9 nucleotides line up with TRBD2. Germline V gene data show CDR1 as SGHTA and CDR2 as FQGTGA. The V and J ends lost 3 bases and 7 bases, in that order; junction bases with no gene match: 7. This CDR3 comprises 15 residues. The CDR3 nucleotides are TGTGCCAGCAGCTTTGTCACTAGCGGGCGGAATGAGCAGTTCTTC. Translating it yields CASSFVTSGRNEQFF. Full variable domain (missing parts from reference TRBV7-3 and TRBJ2-1): GAGVSQTPSNKVTEKGKYVELRCDPISGHTALYWYRQSLGQGPEFLIYFQGTGAADDSGLPNDRFFAVRPEGSVSTLKIQRTERGDSAVYLCASSFVTSGRNEQFFGPGTRLTVL.

The sample holds one count of this clone. The rearrangement uses TRBV27 and TRBJ2-7; perhaps TRBD2 as D (5 bases). The germline gives CDR1 MNHEY, CDR2 SMNVEV (reference sequence). Trimming left V 6 bases short and J 0 bases short, with 15 bases between. The CDR3 is 15 amino acids. CDR3 nucleotide sequence: TGTGCCAGCAGCCCAGGAGGCGGAAACTCCTACGAGCAGTACTTC. Protein: CASSPGGGNSYEQYF.

This rearrangement joins TRBV18 to TRBJ1-2; perhaps TRBD1 as D (5 bases). From germline, CDR1 is KGHSH and CDR2 LQKENI. Trimming took off 3 bases at V and 3 bases at J, with 8 bases between the two ends. The CDR3 consists of 13 residues. CDR3 region: CASSPGTDYGYTF. In DNA, the CDR3 is TGTGCCAGCTCACCCGGGACTGACTATGGCTACACCTTC.

The chain uses TRBV29-1 and TRBJ2-7; TRBD2 is a possible D gene (6 bases). The V and J ends lost 4 bases and 0 bases respectively, with 7 bases between them. The CDR3 loop spans 12 amino acids. Germline V gives CDR1 SQVTM, CDR2 ANQGSEA. The CDR3 loop is CSVARDSYEQYF. The CDR3, as DNA: TGCAGCGTTGCGCGGGACTCCTACGAGCAGTACTTC.

This rearrangement joins TRBV3-1 (or the pseudogene TRBV3-2) to TRBJ1-4, with D possibly matching TRBD1 (6 bases). V gave up 1 base and J gave up 0 bases, with 9 bases separating them. CDR1 and CDR2 from the germline V gene are LGHDT and YNNKEL (reference sequence). The CDR3 consists of 16 residues. CDR3 sequence reads: CASSQARTATNEKLFF. The DNA for the CDR3 is TGTGCCAGCAGCCAAGCTCGGACAGCAACTAATGAAAAACTGTTTTTT.

This rearrangement joins TRBV7-9 to TRBJ1-4; possible D gene TRBD1, 5 bases. The CDR3 has 14 residues. V lost 6 bases, J lost 10 bases, and 18 bases lay in between. CDR1 SEHNR and CDR2 FQNEAQ come from the germline V gene (reference sequence). CDR3 protein: CASSLSGVEGKLFF. The CDR3 coding sequence is TGTGCCAGCAGTCTTTCGGGGGTCGAGGGAAAACTGTTTTTT.

J is TRBJ2-5 and V is TRBV9; 11 bases are shared with TRBD1. This CDR3 has 15 residues. Losses at the gene ends were 0 bases for V and 5 bases for J; bases not matched to a gene: 3. Germline CDR1 reads SGDLS; CDR2 reads YYNGEE. The CDR3 DNA follows: TGTGCCAGCAGCGTAGGGACAGGGGGCTTGGAGACCCAGTACTTC. Amino acids: CASSVGTGGLETQYF.

The chain combines TRBV6-5 with TRBJ2-7; 7 bases map to TRBD2. Germline lookup yields CDR1 MNHEY and CDR2 SVGAGI. This CDR3 contains 14 residues. V was pared by 2 bases and J by 1 base, with 2 bases of the junction left unmatched. This CDR3 reads CASSYAGESYEQYF. The CDR3 nucleotides read TGTGCCAGCAGTTACGCGGGGGAATCCTACGAGCAGTACTTC.

CDR3 amino acids: CASTPMTGTNEKLFF. The CDR3, as DNA: TGTGCCAGCACCCCCATGACAGGAACTAATGAAAAACTGTTTTTT. V is TRBV2 and J is TRBJ1-4, with D maybe TRBD1 (6 bases). CDR1 and CDR2 from the germline V gene are SNHLY and FYNNEI. The germline V and J ends were trimmed by 7 bases and 1 base, with 13 bases remaining between them. This CDR3 region has 15 residues.

This chain links TRBV27 with TRBJ1-2; D might be TRBD1 (5 bases). The CDR3 is 15 amino acids. Per the germline V gene, CDR1 is MNHEY and CDR2 is SMNVEV (reference sequence). V was cut by 2 bases and J by 0 bases, with 10 bases left in between. The chain's CDR3 is CASSLRQGTNYGYTF. The DNA of the CDR3 is TGTGCCAGCAGTTTACGGCAGGGAACTAACTATGGCTACACCTTC.

The chain carries TRBV5-5 and TRBJ2-7; the match to TRBD1 covers 8 bases. The CDR3 is 14 residues long. Germline lookup yields CDR1 SGHKS and CDR2 YYEKEE (reference sequence). Losses at the gene ends were 2 bases for V and 4 bases for J; bases not matched to a gene: 5. CDR3 nucleotide sequence: TGTGCCAGCAGCTTAAGCGGACAGGGTTACGAGCAGTACTTC. This gives the protein CASSLSGQGYEQYF.

This clone has a handful of counts. The chain uses TRBV4-1 and TRBJ1-5; D is unclear. V was clipped by 1 base and J by 8 bases, with 9 bases between them. CDR3 length equals 13 residues. The germline V gene encodes CDR1 MGHRA and CDR2 YSYEKL. The CDR3 loop reads CASSQGGEKPQHF. The CDR3 DNA reads TGCGCCAGCAGCCAAGGCGGGGAGAAGCCCCAGCATTTT.

This rearrangement joins TRBV23-1 to TRBJ1-6, with a tentative D call TRBD1 (5 bases). TRBV23-1 is reported as an ORF; its role is uncertain. Trimming stripped 7 bases from V and 8 bases from J, with 21 bases between. The CDR3 contains 16 residues. CDR3 sequence reads: CASNGDVGGVDSPLHF. The CDR3 region has the DNA TGCGCCAGCAACGGGGATGTCGGAGGGGTAGATTCACCCCTCCACTTT.

This chain connects TRBV7-3 to TRBJ2-7; no definite D call. V was trimmed by 5 bases and J by 7 bases, leaving 12 bases between them. The CDR3 runs 12 residues. Germline V CDR1 and CDR2: SGHTA, FQGTGA. In nucleotides, the CDR3 is TGTGCCAGCAGCCCTAATAATGGTGAGCAGTACTTC. Residues: CASSPNNGEQYF.

The chain employs TRBV12-3 or TRBV12-4 and TRBJ2-1; D might be TRBD2 (6 bases). The CDR3 is 13 residues long. Trimming took 6 bases from V and 8 from J, leaving 14 bases between them. CDR3 sequence reads: CASRGRIFYEQFF. The CDR3 DNA follows: TGTGCCAGCAGGGGGAGGATTTTCTATGAGCAGTTCTTC.

This chain joins TRBV6-6 and TRBJ2-6; no clear D gene. The CDR3 covers 16 residues. The V gene lost 2 bases and the J gene lost 0 bases, with 8 bases spanning the gap. Germline assignment: CDR1 MNHNY and CDR2 SVGAGI (reference sequence). CDR3 nucleotide sequence: TGTGCCAGCAGTTACCCCGTCAGCTCTGGGGCCAACGTCCTGACTTTC. It encodes CASSYPVSSGANVLTF.

V is TRBV6-5 and J is TRBJ1-1; the D gene is possibly TRBD1 (6 bases). The CDR3 spans 15 residues. V was pared by 5 bases and J by 1 base, with 14 bases between. From germline, CDR1 is MNHEY and CDR2 SVGAGI. The CDR3 DNA reads as TGTGCCAGCAGTAATCGACAGGTTACGAACACTGAAGCTTTCTTT. Its protein is CASSNRQVTNTEAFF.

V is TRBV18 and J is TRBJ1-1, with TRBD1 matching 8 bases. The germline gives CDR1 KGHSH, CDR2 LQKENI. The CDR3 consists of 16 residues. After removal of 2 bases from V and 1 base from J, the junction contained 6 bases not matched to a gene. The CDR3 nucleotides are TGTGCCAGCTCACCAACGACAGGGGTGGGGAACACTGAAGCTTTCTTT. Translated: CASSPTTGVGNTEAFF.

The chain carries TRBV4-2 and TRBJ2-5; 9 bases fit TRBD1. The germline V gene encodes CDR1 LGHNA and CDR2 YNFKEQ. The ends lost 4 bases at V and 5 bases at J; junction bases unmatched: 8. The CDR3 runs 15 residues. DNA of the CDR3: TGTGCCAGCAGCCTCGCCGGGACAGGGTGGGAGACCCAGTACTTC. Protein: CASSLAGTGWETQYF.

This chain uses TRBV11-2 with TRBJ2-7, with a possible D match to TRBD2 (5 bases). The CDR3 is 12 residues long. Trimming pared 5 bases from V and 6 bases from J, leaving 11 bases between. Germline V gene data show CDR1 as SGHAT and CDR2 as FQNNGV. CDR3 bases: TGTGCCAGCAGCCCGGGGTTATCCGAGCAGTACTTC. Translating gives CASSPGLSEQYF.

V gene TRBV6-5 combines with J gene TRBJ2-2; 9 bases agree with TRBD2. This CDR3 contains 14 residues. Trimming removed 2 bases from V and 7 bases from J; junction bases left unmatched: 2. The germline V gene encodes CDR1 MNHEY and CDR2 SVGAGI. CDR3 in amino acids: CASSYERGVGELFF. CDR3 bases: TGTGCCAGCAGTTACGAGCGGGGGGTCGGGGAGCTGTTTTTT.

The chain uses TRBV28 and TRBJ2-1; 8 bases are a match to TRBD2. Trimming cost V 5 bases and J 7 bases; bases outside gene matches: 4. The CDR3 totals 13 residues. Germline V gives CDR1 MDHEN, CDR2 SYDVKM. DNA of the CDR3: TGTGCCAGCAGTAGCGGGGGCAGGAATGAGCAGTTCTTC. This gives the protein CASSSGGRNEQFF.

The chain carries TRBV30 and TRBJ1-5; no firm D call. This CDR3 comprises 15 residues. The ends were cut back, 4 bases at V and 2 bases at J, with 15 bases in the middle. Germline V CDR1 and CDR2: GTSNPN, SVGIG (reference sequence). CDR3 in DNA: TGTGCCTGGAATCGGGAGGGCGGCGGCAATCAGCCCCAGCATTTT. Its protein product is CAWNREGGGNQPQHF.